Presented here are 17 T cell receptor beta chains from one specimen sequenced in a study of vaccination and CD4 T cells after COVID-19. These receptors have no known antigen. Stated treatment: approximately 9-day PBMC culture with coronavirus spike peptide pools or control peptides (ViraFEST assay). Sequence data for DNA of cultured CD4+ T cells were generated by the Oncomine TCR Beta short-read assay. TCRdb used MiXCR to reprocess the PCR reads, holding one entry per CDR3 protein. This table holds 20,000 or so distinct CDR3 sequences, 26% found once. The sequencing input was cultured CD4+ T cells from blood. Source of these receptors: a human donor with COVID-19.

The CDR3 sequence: CASSRTGYNQPQHF. CDR3 nucleotide sequence: TGTGCCAGCAGCCGGACAGGTTACAATCAGCCCCAGCATTTT. The rearrangement links TRBV6-1 to TRBJ1-5; 7 nucleotides line up with TRBD1. After removal of 6 bases from V and 3 bases from J, the junction contained 5 bases not matched to a gene. The germline CDR1 and CDR2 sequences are MNHNS and SASEGT. The CDR3 totals 14 residues.

This clonotype was counted a few times. The genes are TRBV7-2 and TRBJ1-2; unclear D gene. V lost 5 bases and J lost 1, with 11 bases in between. Germline CDR1 SGHTA, CDR2 FQGNSA. The CDR3 runs 14 residues. CDR3 sequence (DNA): TGTGCCAGCAGCCCTGGGTGGGTTAACTATGGCTACACCTTC. This encodes CASSPGWVNYGYTF. Drawing the rest from reference TRBV7-2 and TRBJ1-2, the complete variable domain is GAGVSQSPSNKVTEKGKDVELRCDPISGHTALYWYRQSLGQGLEFLIYFQGNSAPDKSGLPSDRFSAERTGGSVSTLTIQRTQQEDSAVYLCASSPGWVNYGYTFGSGTRLTVV.

There are a few counts of this clonotype. In nucleotides, the CDR3 is TGTGCCACCAGCCCCATGGACAACTATGGCTACACCTTC. Translating it yields CATSPMDNYGYTF. V is TRBV15 and J is TRBJ1-2; no reliable D call. Germline V CDR1 and CDR2: LNHNV, YYDKDF (reference sequence). CDR3 length equals 13 residues. The ends were cut back, 5 bases at V and 2 bases at J, with 9 bases in the middle.

This clonotype has only a few counts. The CDR3 region is CASSDSGTGSFANVLTF. The CDR3 nucleotides are TGTGCCAGCAGCGATTCCGGGACAGGGTCTTTCGCCAACGTCCTGACTTTC. This rearrangement joins TRBV25-1 to TRBJ2-6; 9 bases are shared with TRBD1. Per the germline V gene, CDR1 is MGHDK and CDR2 is SYGVNS. V lost 6 bases and J lost 7; bases outside the gene matches: 13. This CDR3 is 17 amino acids long.

The chain has TRBV30 and TRBJ2-3; 10 bases are shared with TRBD2. The germline gives CDR1 GTSNPN, CDR2 SVGIG (reference sequence). The V and J ends lost 2 bases and 2 bases, in that order; junction bases with no gene match: 10. The CDR3 has 17 amino acids. The CDR3 DNA reads TGTGCCTGGAGTTTCCCTCTAGCGGGGGTCCCCACAGATACGCAGTATTTT. Encoded protein: CAWSFPLAGVPTDTQYF.

The V and J genes are TRBV30 and TRBJ1-1; D gene ambiguous. CDR1 and CDR2 from the germline V gene are GTSNPN and SVGIG (reference sequence). V was cut by 5 bases and J by 3 bases, with 7 bases left in between. The CDR3 spans 11 residues. The CDR3 region has the DNA TGTGCCTGGGGTGCGGACACTGAAGCTTTCTTT. It translates to CAWGADTEAFF.

This chain links TRBV28 with TRBJ1-6; D gene unclear. The germline CDR1 and CDR2 sequences are MDHEN and SYDVKM. V was pared by 4 bases and J by 10 bases, with 17 bases between. CDR3 length: 15 residues. The CDR3 DNA sequence: TGTGCCAGCAGTTCCCCGGACGGGCTATCATCACCCCTCCACTTT. Translation: CASSSPDGLSSPLHF.

This clonotype is medium-sized within its sample. The gene calls are TRBV6-5 and TRBJ1-2, with no clear D. Looked up from germline, CDR1 is MNHEY and CDR2 is SVGAGI. The CDR3 sequence is 13 residues long. Trimming stripped 0 bases from V and 2 bases from J, with 4 bases between. Here the CDR3 reads CASSYSGNYGYTF. CDR3 DNA: TGTGCCAGCAGTTACTCGGGGAACTATGGCTACACCTTC.

This clonotype has a single count. The rearrangement uses TRBV11-3 and TRBJ2-6, with unresolved D. This CDR3 region has 17 residues. In germline, CDR1 is SGHNT, CDR2 YENEEA. Trimming stripped 4 bases from V and 1 base from J, with 14 bases between. The CDR3 DNA follows: TGTGCCAGCAGCTCCCGGACGGTTCGGTCTGGGGCCAACGTCCTGACTTTC. Translating gives CASSSRTVRSGANVLTF. Filled out from reference TRBV11-3 and TRBJ2-6, the complete variable domain reads EAGVVQSPRYKIIEKKQPVAFWCNPISGHNTLYWYLQNLGQGPELLIRYENEEAVDDSQLPKDRFSAERLKGVDSTLKIQPAELGDSAVYLCASSSRTVRSGANVLTFGAGSRLTVL.

The chain couples TRBV7-8 to TRBJ1-3; no clear D. The length of the CDR3 is 16 residues. The V gene lost 0 bases and the J gene lost 2 bases, with 11 bases spanning the gap. Germline V gene lookup returns CDR1 SGHVS and CDR2 FQNEAQ. CDR3 DNA sequence: TGTGCCAGCAGCTTAGCTTCCAGTACGGCTGGAAACACCATATATTTT. The encoded protein is CASSLASSTAGNTIYF. The complete variable domain, with remaining parts taken from reference TRBV7-8 and TRBJ1-3, reads GAGVSQSPRYKVAKRGQDVALRCDPISGHVSLFWYQQALGQGPEFLTYFQNEAQLDKSGLPSDRFFAERPEGSVSTLKIQRTQQEDSAVYLCASSLASSTAGNTIYFGEGSWLTVV.

The chain is built from TRBV5-5 and TRBJ1-5; D possibly corresponds to TRBD1 (5 bases). Trimming shortened V by 2 bases and J by 11 bases, and 20 bases separated the two germline ends. The CDR3 loop spans 15 amino acids. From germline, CDR1 is SGHKS and CDR2 YYEKEE (reference sequence). The chain's CDR3 is CASSLVLGEAQAQHF. Here the CDR3 DNA reads TGTGCCAGCAGCTTAGTCTTGGGGGAGGCGCAGGCCCAGCATTTT.

This clonotype was counted a few times. The CDR3 coding sequence is TGCGCCAGCAGTGAGTCGAAGGGGGTGGCTAGCGGGGACTACAATGAGCAGTTCTTC. This translates into CASSESKGVASGDYNEQFF. This chain links TRBV10-1 with TRBJ2-1; 9 bases are a match to TRBD2. The CDR3 covers 19 residues. Looked up from germline, CDR1 is WNHNN and CDR2 is SYGVQD (reference sequence). With 0 bases clipped from V and 3 bases from J, the junction kept 12 bases outside the gene matches.

This clonotype was seen only a few times. J is TRBJ2-3 and V is TRBV7-2, with 13 bases matching TRBD2. Trimming took 5 bases from V and 7 from J; bases not matched to a gene: 12. This CDR3 contains 17 residues. CDR1 and CDR2 (germline): SGHTA, FQGNSA. This CDR3 reads CASSDTSGGVGSNTQYF. In DNA, the CDR3 is TGTGCCAGCAGCGACACTAGCGGGGGGGTCGGAAGCAATACGCAGTATTTT.

The chain couples TRBV6-1 to TRBJ2-5; TRBD2 aligns across 9 bases. Germline values: CDR1 MNHNS, CDR2 SASEGT. The trim removed 7 bases at V and 2 bases at J, leaving 2 bases unmatched. The CDR3 totals 13 residues. The CDR3 loop is CASKRGAQETQYF. In DNA, the CDR3 is TGTGCCAGCAAGCGGGGGGCGCAAGAGACCCAGTACTTC.

This rearrangement joins TRBV4-3 to TRBJ2-5; 9 nucleotides agree with TRBD1. There are 19 residues in the CDR3. CDR1 LGHNA and CDR2 YSLEER come from the germline V gene. The V segment lost 0 bases and the J segment 4 bases; nucleotides outside the gene matches: 15. CDR3 sequence (DNA): TGCGCCAGCAGCCAAGATCTAGGACAGGGGTTTTGGGAGCGAGAGACCCAGTACTTC. Translated: CASSQDLGQGFWERETQYF.

The chain links TRBV11-2 to TRBJ2-5; D may be TRBD1 or TRBD2 (5 bases each). The CDR3 runs to 14 residues. From germline, CDR1 is SGHAT and CDR2 FQNNGV. The germline V and J ends were trimmed by 5 bases and 4 bases, with 14 bases remaining between them. CDR3 DNA: TGTGCCAGCAGCCGGGACCGTATCTCAGAGACCCAGTACTTC. It is translated as CASSRDRISETQYF. Together with reference TRBV11-2 and TRBJ2-5, the CDR3 gives the full variable domain: EAGVAQSPRYKIIEKRQSVAFWCNPISGHATLYWYQQILGQGPKLLIQFQNNGVVDDSQLPKDRFSAERLKGVDSTLKIQPAKLEDSAVYLCASSRDRISETQYFGPGTRLLVL.

J is TRBJ2-1 and V is TRBV12-5; D is unresolved. The V gene lost 3 bases and the J gene lost 10 bases, with 10 bases spanning the gap. Germline V lookup: CDR1 LGHNT, CDR2 FRNRAP. This CDR3 is 12 amino acids long. The CDR3 loop reads CASGFPQSEQFF. The CDR3 bases are TGTGCTAGTGGTTTCCCTCAATCCGAGCAGTTCTTC.